This passage covers 29 T cell receptor beta chains from one sample sequenced in a study of vaccination effects on CD4 cells after COVID-19. The antigens of these receptors remain unknown. Prior to sequencing, the ViraFEST assay stimulated PBMC with viral peptide pools, which expanded the antigen-specific CD4+ T cells. Having been cultured for 10 days, the cells underwent CD4+ T cell isolation. According to the study, vaccine recipients showed no prior SARS-CoV-2 infection and negative nucleocapsid antibodies. Measured with immunoSEQ multiplex PCR; TCRdb has only the in-frame clones, and not every one. This sample has 52,000 or so clones, with roughly 70% found just once. The material was CD4+ T cells from PBMCs cultured with SARS-CoV-2 spike peptides, obtained before COVID-19 vaccination. The receptors were sampled from a human donor who received a COVID-19 vaccine.

The CDR3 sequence is CASSSYEGKNTEAFF. The CDR3, as DNA: TGTGCCAGTAGTAGTTATGAGGGGAAGAACACTGAAGCTTTCTTT. The rearrangement links TRBV19 to TRBJ1-1; maybe TRBD1 (5 bases). The CDR3 is 15 residues long. V was trimmed by 4 bases and J by 1 base, leaving 13 bases between them. In germline, CDR1 is LNHDA, CDR2 SQIVND (reference sequence).

This chain joins TRBV25-1 and TRBJ1-1; D is perhaps TRBD1 (5 bases). Looked up from germline, CDR1 is MGHDK and CDR2 is SYGVNS. V was clipped by 7 bases and J by 8 bases, with 14 bases between them. This CDR3 region has 12 residues. CDR3 region: CASTGTLFEAFF. The CDR3 DNA reads as TGTGCCAGCACCGGGACCCTCTTCGAAGCTTTCTTT.

This clone was counted only a few times. This rearrangement joins TRBV6-6 to TRBJ2-3; unclear D gene. V was pared by 6 bases and J by 4 bases, with 14 bases between. Germline CDR1 reads MNHNY; CDR2 reads SVGAGI (reference sequence). The CDR3 covers 14 residues. CDR3 sequence (DNA): TGTGCCAGCAGGGGCGACCTTGTAGCAGATACGCAGTATTTT. Translated: CASRGDLVADTQYF.

This clone showed up just a few times. The chain combines TRBV2 with TRBJ2-1; tentative D call: TRBD1 (5 bases). Germline loops: CDR1 SNHLY, CDR2 FYNNEI. V lost 1 base and J lost 7, with 11 bases in between. The CDR3 contains 14 residues. CDR3 bases: TGTGCCAGCAGTGAAGGGGGCCCTCGGAATGAGCAGTTCTTC. It specifies CASSEGGPRNEQFF.

This chain joins TRBV1 and TRBJ2-1; the table's D call, TRBD2, has no DNA check behind it. TRBV1 is a pseudogene locus. This CDR3 is built from 18 residues. CDR3 in amino acids: CTSSPSWDCMAAYNEQFF. Here the CDR3 DNA reads TGCACCAGCAGCCCGAGTTGGGACTGCATGGCGGCCTACAATGAGCAGTTCTTC.

The table lists this clone with a few counts. The CDR3 coding sequence is TGTGCCAGCAGCGAGAACACTGAAGCTTTCTTT. Protein sequence: CASSENTEAFF. The rearrangement uses TRBV7-9 and TRBJ1-1; D not resolved. The V gene's germline CDR1 is SEHNR and CDR2 FQNEAQ (reference sequence). The CDR3 consists of 11 residues. The V and J ends lost 5 bases and 1 base respectively, with 2 bases between them.

The rearrangement uses TRBV7-3 and TRBJ1-1; D might be TRBD1 (5 bases). The CDR3 is 14 amino acids. V was clipped by 2 bases and J by 1 base, with 8 bases between them. Germline V gives CDR1 SGHTA, CDR2 FQGTGA. In DNA form, the CDR3 reads TGTGCCAGCAGCTTAGGGGGTCGGAACACTGAAGCTTTCTTT. Protein: CASSLGGRNTEAFF.

The gene calls are TRBV3-1 (or the pseudogene TRBV3-2) and TRBJ2-3, with 7 nucleotides matching TRBD2. The V gene end was trimmed by 4 bases and the J gene end by 2 bases; junction bases not matched to a gene: 3. The germline CDR1 and CDR2 sequences are LGHDT and YNNKEL (reference sequence). This CDR3 has 14 amino acids. In DNA, the CDR3 is TGTGCCAGCAGCCTCGGGACTACCACAGATACGCAGTATTTT. It yields the protein CASSLGTTTDTQYF.

The V and J genes are TRBV7-2 and TRBJ2-1; D remains ambiguous. The CDR3 totals 15 residues. Looked up from germline, CDR1 is SGHTA and CDR2 is FQGNSA. The V end was cut by 1 base, the J end by 2 bases, with 9 bases between. CDR3 in DNA: TGTGCCAGCAGCTTAGGAGTGAAGCCCTACAATGAGCAGTTCTTC. Residues: CASSLGVKPYNEQFF.

There are a few counts of this clone. This rearrangement joins TRBV7-2 to TRBJ1-2; 8 bases are shared with TRBD1. The CDR3 consists of 13 residues. CDR1 and CDR2 from the germline V gene are SGHTA and FQGNSA. The V gene end was trimmed by 5 bases and the J gene end by 4 bases; junction bases not matched to a gene: 3. The CDR3 DNA reads TGTGCCAGCAGCCCAGGACAGGGCTATGGCTACACCTTC. Translating it yields CASSPGQGYGYTF.

The V and J genes are TRBV6-5 and TRBJ1-5, with D tentatively TRBD1 (6 bases). The CDR3 has 15 residues. Trimming removed 6 bases at V and 1 base at J, with 13 bases between. CDR1 and CDR2 from the germline V gene are MNHEY and SVGAGI. The DNA for the CDR3 is TGTGCCAGCAGGGGGGCAGGGAGAAGCAATCAGCCCCAGCATTTT. Translating gives CASRGAGRSNQPQHF.

As regards this clone: Germline is not matched at one junction end, which may reflect a read error. The rearrangement joins TRBV3-1 (or the pseudogene TRBV3-2) to TRBJ1-1, with D maybe TRBD1 (6 bases). CDR3 length equals 13 residues. CDR1 and CDR2 (germline): LGHDT, YNNKEL (reference sequence). CDR3 region: CASSQNWDTEAFF. Written as DNA, the CDR3 is TGTGCCAGCAGCCAGAACTGGGACACCGAAGCTTTCTTT.

The CDR3 DNA sequence: TGTGCCAGCAGCCAGGGACAGGGGGCCTATGGCTACACCTTC. Amino acids: CASSQGQGAYGYTF. The V gene is TRBV7-8, the J gene TRBJ1-2; 12 bases are shared with TRBD1. This CDR3 comprises 14 residues. Germline CDR1 reads SGHVS; CDR2 reads FQNEAQ. After removal of 5 bases from V and 4 bases from J, the junction contained 2 bases not matched to a gene.

The rearrangement uses TRBV5-1 and TRBJ2-7, with D possibly matching TRBD2 (5 bases). The V and J ends lost 2 bases and 0 bases respectively, with 9 bases between them. The CDR3 totals 14 residues. Germline V gene sequence: CDR1 SGHRS, CDR2 YFSETQ. CDR3 region: CASSLAGNSYEQYF. The CDR3 nucleotides read TGCGCCAGCAGCTTAGCCGGGAACTCCTACGAGCAGTACTTC.

The chain combines TRBV4-1 with TRBJ2-3; 11 bases are shared with TRBD2. The trim removed 2 bases at V and 5 bases at J, leaving 12 bases unmatched. Looked up from germline, CDR1 is MGHRA and CDR2 is YSYEKL. The CDR3 is 18 residues long. As DNA, the CDR3 is TGCGCCAGCAGCCAAAGCCCCCTAGCGGGAGGCAACGGAGATACGCAGTATTTT. Translating gives CASSQSPLAGGNGDTQYF.

This chain connects TRBV2 to TRBJ2-7; 7 bases are a match to TRBD1. The germline gives CDR1 SNHLY, CDR2 FYNNEI. The V segment lost 6 bases and the J segment 4 bases; nucleotides outside the gene matches: 6. The length of the CDR3 is 13 residues. The CDR3 DNA follows: TGTGCCAGCAGAAAGGACAGGTTATACGAGCAGTACTTC. It translates to CASRKDRLYEQYF.

The chain has TRBV7-9 and TRBJ2-2, with no clear D. The length of the CDR3 is 15 residues. Germline CDR1 is SEHNR and CDR2 is FQNEAQ (reference sequence). V was cut by 3 bases and J by 1 base, with 9 bases left in between. The CDR3 nucleotides read TGTGCCAGCAGCTTCGCCGGGCGGAACACCGGGGAGCTGTTTTTT. It translates to CASSFAGRNTGELFF.

The chain carries TRBV3-1 (or the pseudogene TRBV3-2) and TRBJ2-5; D is unresolved. The germline V gene encodes CDR1 LGHDT and CDR2 YNNKEL (reference sequence). V dropped 4 bases and J dropped 7 bases, with 10 bases sitting between them. The CDR3 length is 12 residues. The DNA for the CDR3 is TGTGCCAGCAGCCCGGTTGGGATGACCCAGTACTTC. The encoded protein is CASSPVGMTQYF.

There are a few counts of this clone. The CDR3 region is CASSLTGIPEAFF. Written as DNA, the CDR3 is TGTGCCAGCAGCCTGACAGGGATCCCTGAAGCTTTCTTT. The V call is TRBV5-4, the J call TRBJ1-1, with 7 bases identical to TRBD1. This CDR3 has 13 amino acids. CDR1 is SGHNT, CDR2 YYREEE, per germline (reference sequence). The J segment lost 6 bases and the V segment lost 4 bases, leaving 6 bases of the junction unmatched.

This chain links TRBV7-2 with TRBJ1-1; TRBD1 matches at 7 bases. The V gene end was trimmed by 3 bases and the J gene end by 2 bases; junction bases not matched to a gene: 9. This CDR3 comprises 16 residues. Germline-derived CDR1 and CDR2 are SGHTA and FQGNSA. As DNA, the CDR3 is TGTGCCAGCAGCTTGGGACAGTCCACATCTAACACTGAAGCTTTCTTT. Protein: CASSLGQSTSNTEAFF.

This clone was counted only a few times. V and J are TRBV5-6 and TRBJ1-6; the D gene is possibly TRBD1 (5 bases). V dropped 0 bases and J dropped 10 bases, with 14 bases sitting between them. The V gene's germline CDR1 is SGHDT and CDR2 YYEEEE. The CDR3 loop spans 15 amino acids. CDR3 protein: CASSLAGREGSPLHF. The CDR3 DNA reads as TGTGCCAGCAGCTTGGCCGGCAGGGAAGGCTCACCCCTCCACTTT.

This chain joins TRBV15 and TRBJ1-5; no clear D gene. The CDR3 extends over 16 amino acids. V was pared by 4 bases and J by 0 bases, with 13 bases between. Germline V gene lookup returns CDR1 LNHNV and CDR2 YYDKDF (reference sequence). In DNA, the CDR3 is TGTGCCACCAGCACAAGACCGTTTTATAGCAATCAGCCCCAGCATTTT. Protein sequence: CATSTRPFYSNQPQHF.

The chain couples TRBV7-2 to TRBJ2-3; 11 bases are a match to TRBD2. Germline CDR1 SGHTA, CDR2 FQGNSA. The CDR3 loop spans 14 amino acids. The J segment lost 2 bases and the V segment lost 6 bases, leaving 1 base of the junction unmatched. The CDR3 region has the DNA TGTGCCAGCAGACTAGCGGGAGCCACAGATACGCAGTATTTT. Translating gives CASRLAGATDTQYF.

The sample holds a few counts of this clone. V gene TRBV6-1 combines with J gene TRBJ1-1; D gene uncertain. This CDR3 is built from 13 residues. Germline CDR1 reads MNHNS; CDR2 reads SASEGT. Trimming removed 3 bases from V and 4 bases from J, with 9 bases in between. Here the CDR3 reads CASSDWALTEAFF. In DNA form, the CDR3 reads TGTGCCAGCAGTGATTGGGCCCTCACTGAAGCTTTCTTT.

V is TRBV19 and J is TRBJ1-1; D remains ambiguous. Germline CDR1 reads LNHDA; CDR2 reads SQIVND (reference sequence). Trimming took 1 base from V and 3 from J, leaving 6 bases between them. The CDR3 spans 13 residues. The chain's CDR3 is CASSIVRDTEAFF. For the CDR3, the DNA is TGTGCCAGTAGTATAGTCCGGGACACTGAAGCTTTCTTT. Looking up the rest from reference TRBV19 and TRBJ1-1 gives the full variable domain: DGGITQSPKYLFRKEGQNVTLSCEQNLNHDAMYWYRQDPGQGLRLIYYSQIVNDFQKGDIAEGYSVSREKKESFPLTVTSAQKNPTAFYLCASSIVRDTEAFFGQGTRLTVV.

The chain links TRBV12-3 or TRBV12-4 to TRBJ2-1, with 7 positions matching TRBD2. This CDR3 spans 13 amino acids. With V trimmed by 5 bases and J by 9 bases, 7 bases remained unmatched. CDR3 amino acids: CASSRGWGGEQFF. CDR3 sequence (DNA): TGTGCCAGCAGTCGAGGGTGGGGGGGTGAGCAGTTCTTC.

This clone has only a few counts. The V call is TRBV27, the J call TRBJ1-2, with TRBD1 matching over 9 bases. Germline V lookup: CDR1 MNHEY, CDR2 SMNVEV (reference sequence). The V gene end was trimmed by 4 bases and the J gene end by 7 bases; junction bases not matched to a gene: 7. This CDR3 contains 14 residues. CDR3: CASSSTQGASGYTF. DNA of the CDR3: TGTGCCAGCAGTTCAACACAGGGGGCCAGTGGCTACACCTTC.

This chain uses TRBV7-2 with TRBJ2-7; D is unclear. The CDR3 is 11 amino acids. V lost 5 bases, J lost 6 bases, and 8 bases lay in between. In germline, CDR1 is SGHTA, CDR2 FQGNSA. The CDR3 DNA is TGTGCCAGCAGCCAAAGGGTCGAGCAGTACTTC. This codes for CASSQRVEQYF.

J is TRBJ2-5 and V is TRBV5-4, with D possibly being TRBD1 (5 bases). V was clipped by 4 bases and J by 3 bases, with 19 bases between them. Germline-derived CDR1 and CDR2 are SGHNT and YYREEE (reference sequence). This CDR3 has 16 amino acids. The CDR3 nucleotides are TGTGCCAGCAGCGGATCAGGGATGGGCAGCAAAGAGACCCAGTACTTC. It translates to CASSGSGMGSKETQYF.